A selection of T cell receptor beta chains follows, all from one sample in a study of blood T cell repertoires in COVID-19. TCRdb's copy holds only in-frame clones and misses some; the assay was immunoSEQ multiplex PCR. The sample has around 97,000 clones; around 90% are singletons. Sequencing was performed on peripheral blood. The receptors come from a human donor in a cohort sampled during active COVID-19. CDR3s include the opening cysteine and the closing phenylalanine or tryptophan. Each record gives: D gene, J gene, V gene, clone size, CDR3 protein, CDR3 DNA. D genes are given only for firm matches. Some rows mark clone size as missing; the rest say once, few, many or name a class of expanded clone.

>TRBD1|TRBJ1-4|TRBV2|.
CASTRQGAGEKLFF
TGTGCCAGCACGCGACAGGGGGCAGGGGAAAAACTGTTTTTT
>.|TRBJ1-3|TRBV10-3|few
CAISQGPGNTIYF
TGTGCCATCAGCCAGGGGCCTGGAAACACCATATATTTT
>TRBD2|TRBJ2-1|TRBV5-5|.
CASSFTGTSGGYNEQFF
TGTGCCAGCAGCTTTACCGGGACTAGCGGGGGCTACAATGAGCAGTTCTTC
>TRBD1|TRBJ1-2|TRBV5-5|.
CASSTRDRTFGYTF
TGTGCCAGCAGCACCCGGGACAGGACCTTCGGCTACACCTTC
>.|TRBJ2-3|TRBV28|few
CASSPPVSPNTQYF
TGTGCCAGCAGTCCCCCAGTTTCACCGAATACGCAGTATTTT
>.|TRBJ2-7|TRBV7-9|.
CASSSPSLLHEQYF
TGTGCCAGCAGCTCCCCCTCTCTTCTCCACGAGCAGTACTTC
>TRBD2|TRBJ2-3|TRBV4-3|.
CASSPDWASGRVTDTQYF
TGCGCCAGCAGCCCCGATTGGGCTAGCGGGAGGGTCACAGATACGCAGTATTTT
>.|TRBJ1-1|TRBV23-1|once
CASTQRGRAGSIEAFF
TGCGCCAGCACCCAACGTGGGAGGGCAGGGAGTATTGAAGCTTTCTTT
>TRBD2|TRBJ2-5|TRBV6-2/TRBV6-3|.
CASSLAGVIQETQYF
TGTGCCAGCAGTTTAGCGGGAGTGATCCAAGAGACCCAGTACTTC
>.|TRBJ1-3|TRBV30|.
CAWSVPLVSGNTIYF
TGTGCCTGGAGTGTACCACTCGTCTCTGGAAACACCATATATTTT
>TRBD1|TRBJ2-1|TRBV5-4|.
CASSLAGDRNNEQFF
TGTGCCAGCAGCTTGGCCGGGGACAGGAACAATGAGCAGTTCTTC
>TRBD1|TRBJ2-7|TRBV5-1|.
CASSLGPGQGDYEQYF
TGCGCCAGCAGCTTGGGGCCCGGACAGGGAGATTACGAGCAGTACTTC
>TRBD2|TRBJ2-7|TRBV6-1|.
CASSEGSGGPREQYF
TGTGCCAGCAGTGAAGGTAGCGGGGGGCCCCGCGAGCAGTACTTC